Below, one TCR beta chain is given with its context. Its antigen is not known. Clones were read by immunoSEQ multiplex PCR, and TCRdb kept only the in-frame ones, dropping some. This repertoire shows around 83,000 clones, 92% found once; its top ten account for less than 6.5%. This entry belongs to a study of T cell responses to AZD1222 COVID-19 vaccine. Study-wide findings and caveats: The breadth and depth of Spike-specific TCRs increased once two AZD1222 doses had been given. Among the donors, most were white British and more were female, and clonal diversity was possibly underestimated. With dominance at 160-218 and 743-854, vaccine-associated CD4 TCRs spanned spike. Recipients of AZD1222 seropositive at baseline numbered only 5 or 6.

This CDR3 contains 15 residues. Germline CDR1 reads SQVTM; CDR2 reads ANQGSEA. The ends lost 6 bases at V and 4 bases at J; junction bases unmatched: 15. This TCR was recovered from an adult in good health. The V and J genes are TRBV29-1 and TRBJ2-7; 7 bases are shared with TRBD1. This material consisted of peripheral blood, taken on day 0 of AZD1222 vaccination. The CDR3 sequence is CSVTTGVHHPYEQYF. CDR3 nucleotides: TGCAGCGTAACAACAGGGGTCCATCATCCGTACGAGCAGTACTTC.